The TCR beta chain described here comes from a study of OX40 agonist ivuxolimab in advanced cancers. V gave up 2 bases and J gave up 6 bases; unmatched junction bases: 7. CDR3 length: 16 amino acids. The V gene's germline CDR1 is ENHRY and CDR2 SYGVKD. Clones were read by immunoSEQ multiplex PCR, and TCRdb kept only the in-frame ones, dropping some. The sample includes over 75,000 clones, roughly 92% of them seen just once. Sequenced material: CD4+ or CD8+ T cells sorted from blood, taken in a trial of the OX40 agonist ivuxolimab. The receptor's source is an adult with an advanced solid tumor such as melanoma, head and neck, liver or kidney cancer. The genes are TRBV10-3 and TRBJ2-1; 10 nucleotides align to TRBD1. CDR3: CAISERGTGEANEQFF. The CDR3 region has the DNA TGTGCCATCAGTGAGCGGGGGACAGGGGAGGCCAATGAGCAGTTCTTC.